The TCR beta chain described here comes from a study of blood T cell repertoires in COVID-19 (dated by TCRdb to 2020 to 2021). Broadly, across the study: The collaborator samples originated in the United States, Italy and Spain and spanned the acute and convalescent phases of COVID-19. The prospective study material was composed of cDNA or gDNA derived from T cells, B-cell-depleted T cells, or PBMCs. The dataset comprised deeply sampled blood TCRbeta repertoires from subjects exposed to, actively infected with, or recovered from COVID-19. The repertoires were released in a freely available public database intended as a resource for research on the immune response to SARS-CoV-2. The samples were drawn from two sources: the first 160 participants of the ongoing ImmuneRACE study, and 950 to 1,500 subjects contributed by 6 global collaborators. Nearly every sample came with metadata listing a de-identified subject ID, COVID-19 status, age in years and sex. Where HLA class I and class II types were available, the types were taken from metadata supplied by the sample provider, not from assay-based typing. General conclusions and limits of the study: The quantity of clinical and demographic metadata differed by source and by participant and was supplied without curation.

The CDR3, cysteine through phenylalanine, is 17 amino acids long. Only the CDR3 portion is preserved as DNA: 51 bases, with reading frame beginning at the first base. The germline V gene gives CDR1 as SNHLY and CDR2 as FYNNEI. For this chain, trimming is 6 bases at the V end and 2 bases at the J end, and the number of junction bases without a gene match is 13. TCRbeta CDR3 regions were amplified from genomic DNA using the immunoSEQ Assay, a bias-controlled multiplex PCR. The authors processed their data as follows. Within the assay, amplification of reference gene primers was used to estimate how many nucleated cells each sample contained. To quantify the absolute abundance of each unique TCRbeta CDR3 rearrangement, sequence reads were collapsed and filtered. Productive Simpson clonality was computed per sample as the square root of Simpson's diversity index over productive rearrangements. TCRdb's version of the immuneACCESS table is confined to in-frame rearrangements and falls short of the full clone set. An unresolved V gene accounts for under half of the shortfall where checked; the remainder is of unknown origin. V and J calls plus clone size are reproduced from that table; the DNA served to infer D and trimming. This sample is represented by 170,000 or so clones; 65% to 90% of them were singletons. The ten largest clones take up over 1.5% of the sample.

Collaborating institutions collected whole blood in K2EDTA tubes following their own protocols. For TCRbeta analysis, collaborator samples were shipped as frozen whole blood, as isolated PBMCs, or as DNA extracted from either sample type. About this clone: Its target antigen remains unknown. Per-nucleotide qualities are absent, and no much larger clonotype sits a single base away.

Sequencing was carried out using peripheral blood. The source of this sequence is a human donor in a cohort sampled during active COVID-19. This receptor chain uses TRBV2 and TRBJ2-5, with 9 central nucleotides matching TRBD1. The DNA reads TGTGCCAGCAGCTACCAATACAGGGGGCGGGATCAAGAGACCCAGTACTTC. This codes for CASSYQYRGRDQETQYF.